What follows are 18 T cell receptor beta chains derived from one specimen sequenced in a study of neurological immune-mediated disorders. TCRdb itself ran the 5' RACE reads through MiXCR, one entry per CDR3 protein. The sample contains approximately 52,000 distinct CDR3 sequences, approximately 3.3% of which appear only once. The source material was PBMCs. The receptor set was obtained from a man aged 35-49 years with multiple sclerosis.

There are many counts of this clonotype. This chain connects TRBV30 to TRBJ1-5; the D is unclear. This CDR3 is built from 13 residues. Looked up from germline, CDR1 is GTSNPN and CDR2 is SVGIG (reference sequence). V dropped 0 bases and J dropped 3 bases, with 6 bases sitting between them. The CDR3 coding sequence is TGTGCCTGGAGTGTGAAGGACAATCAGCCCCAGCATTTT. Encoded protein: CAWSVKDNQPQHF.

This clonotype was observed at least ten times. Without the conserved terminal phenylalanine or tryptophan, this CDR3 likely stems from a read error. The J gene is TRBJ2-2, the V gene TRBV12-3 or TRBV12-4; D call uncertain. The germline V and J ends were trimmed by 4 bases and 3 bases, with 3 bases remaining between them. This CDR3 has 12 residues. This chain's CDR3 is CASSYDTGELFN. The CDR3 region has the DNA TGTGCCAGCAGTTACGACACCGGGGAGCTGTTTAAT.

Concerning this clonotype: In this CDR3 the conserved last residue, phenylalanine or tryptophan, is missing, so a read error is likely. This chain uses TRBV29-1 with TRBJ2-7, with TRBD1 identical over 9 bases. Germline CDR1 and CDR2: SQVTM and ANQGSEA. The CDR3 is made up of 14 amino acids. Trimming took 3 bases from V and 3 from J; bases not matched to a gene: 6. In DNA, the CDR3 is TGCAGCGTTGAGGGACAGGGAATGGGCTACGAGCAGTACAAC. The encoded protein is CSVEGQGMGYEQYN.

This clonotype was counted many times. The V call is TRBV11-2, the J call TRBJ2-1; D is undetermined. V was cut by 5 bases and J by 3 bases, with 17 bases left in between. CDR1 SGHAT and CDR2 FQNNGV come from the germline V gene. This CDR3 is 16 amino acids long. The DNA for the CDR3 is TGTGCCAGCAGCCTTAAAGCAGGAAACTTCTACAATGAGCAGTTCTTC. This gives the protein CASSLKAGNFYNEQFF.

This clonotype was detected many times. The rearrangement uses TRBV5-5 and TRBJ1-5; maybe TRBD1 (5 bases). The CDR3 is 13 amino acids. The germline V and J ends were trimmed by 0 bases and 7 bases, with 8 bases remaining between them. Germline CDR1 is SGHKS and CDR2 is YYEKEE (reference sequence). The CDR3 DNA is TGTGCCAGCAGCTTGGGGGGACCACAGCCCCAGCATTTT. Translation gives CASSLGGPQPQHF.

This clonotype has ten or more counts. The chain recombines TRBV9 with TRBJ2-2; D is uncertain. Germline CDR1 SGDLS, CDR2 YYNGEE. Trimming left V 0 bases short and J 8 bases short, with 2 bases between. The CDR3 runs 11 residues. CDR3 region: CASSVGGELFF. Written as DNA, the CDR3 is TGTGCCAGCAGCGTAGGAGGGGAGCTGTTTTTT. Supplemented by reference TRBV9 and TRBJ2-2, the full variable domain reads DSGVTQTPKHLITATGQRVTLRCSPRSGDLSVYWYQQSLDQGLQFLIQYYNGEERAKGNILERFSAQQFPDLHSELNLSSLELGDSALYFCASSVGGELFFGEGSRLTVL.

Many counts were recorded for this clonotype. The DNA of the CDR3 is TGTGCCAGCAGCCTATACGCCCGGGGGTCCAGGGCCAACGTCCTGACTTTC. This codes for CASSLYARGSRANVLTF. The V and J genes are TRBV5-6 and TRBJ2-6, with D perhaps TRBD2 (6 bases). The germline V gene has CDR1 SGHDT and CDR2 YYEEEE. Trimming took off 4 bases at V and 5 bases at J, with 19 bases between the two ends. The CDR3 runs 17 residues. The whole variable domain, remainder taken from reference TRBV5-6 and TRBJ2-6, is DAGVTQSPTHLIKTRGQQVTLRCSPKSGHDTVSWYQQALGQGPQFIFQYYEEEERQRGNFPDRFSGHQFPNYSSELNVNALLLGDSALYLCASSLYARGSRANVLTFGAGSRLTVL.

There are many counts of this clonotype. The CDR3 is CASSLGVDYSNQPQHF. In DNA form, the CDR3 reads TGTGCCAGCAGTTTAGGAGTAGATTATAGCAATCAGCCCCAGCATTTT. This rearrangement joins TRBV12-3 or TRBV12-4 to TRBJ1-5; D is unclear. The ends were cut back, 1 base at V and 0 bases at J, with 10 bases in the middle. The CDR3 has 16 amino acids.

This clonotype was detected ten times or more. This rearrangement joins TRBV5-1 to TRBJ2-4; 7 positions agree with TRBD1. V was pared by 4 bases and J by 3 bases, with 10 bases of the junction left unmatched. The germline gives CDR1 SGHRS, CDR2 YFSETQ. This CDR3 is 16 amino acids long. CDR3 region: CASSDPRQGNKNIQYF. CDR3 bases: TGCGCCAGCAGCGATCCGCGACAGGGAAACAAAAACATTCAGTACTTC.

At least ten counts were recorded for this clonotype. The rearrangement links TRBV4-1 to TRBJ1-4, with D hard to call. Per the germline V gene, CDR1 is MGHRA and CDR2 is YSYEKL. V lost 1 base, J lost 8 bases, and 5 bases lay in between. The CDR3 covers 12 residues. The CDR3 region is CASSQVLEKLFF. CDR3 bases: TGCGCCAGCAGCCAAGTTTTGGAAAAACTGTTTTTT.

This clonotype was detected ten times or more. The chain employs TRBV6-5 and TRBJ1-5, with TRBD1 matching over 10 bases. CDR1 is MNHEY, CDR2 SVGAGI, per germline. The CDR3 has 16 amino acids. V was pared by 6 bases and J by 3 bases, with 8 bases of the junction left unmatched. The CDR3 coding sequence is TGTGCCAGCAGCCCCGGGACAGGGGCTCTCAATCAGCCCCAGCATTTT. This encodes CASSPGTGALNQPQHF.

There are many counts of this clonotype. The chain has TRBV21-1 and TRBJ2-7; the D call in the table, TRBD1, was not verified against the DNA. TRBV21-1 is a pseudogene locus. The CDR3 has 16 residues. The CDR3 nucleotides read TGTGCCGCGAAGATTGGACAGGGGGCGCGGTGTTACGAGCAGTACTTC. Its protein is CAAKIGQGARCYEQYF.

To note about this clonotype: Given a much more abundant clone one base away, this may be a read error. V is TRBV24-1 and J is TRBJ2-2; D gene uncertain. CDR3 length equals 14 residues. Germline V gene data show CDR1 as KGHDR and CDR2 as SFDVKD. The CDR3: CATSDVGFTRELFF. CDR3 bases: TGTGCCACCAGTGACGTCGGGTTCACCCGGGAGCTGTTTTTT.

This clonotype was observed many times. The chain combines TRBV28 with TRBJ2-3; D is possibly TRBD2 (5 bases). The CDR3 has 15 residues. Looked up from germline, CDR1 is MDHEN and CDR2 is SYDVKM. Trimming shortened V by 4 bases and J by 5 bases, and 16 bases separated the two germline ends. The CDR3 DNA follows: TGTGCCAGCAGTTCCGCGGTTACCGGGGAAGATACGCAGTATTTT. It specifies CASSSAVTGEDTQYF.

Note on this clonotype: A much larger clone sits a single nucleotide away, making a read error possible. The V gene is TRBV12-3 or TRBV12-4, the J gene TRBJ2-5, with D unresolved. Trimming cost V 3 bases and J 3 bases, with 8 bases left between them. The CDR3 spans 13 residues. Here the CDR3 DNA reads TGTGCCAGCAGTTTCCGAAAGGAAGAGACCCAGTACTTC. Amino acid sequence: CASSFRKEETQYF.

This clonotype was counted many times. At one end the junction does not follow the germline gene, possibly because of a read error. This chain connects TRBV10-3 to TRBJ1-5; D is possibly TRBD1 (6 bases). Germline values: CDR1 ENHRY, CDR2 SYGVKD. The CDR3 consists of 14 residues. CDR3 DNA: TGTGCCATCAGTGACAGGGGAGAAGGCCAGCCCCAGAATTTT. As protein: CAISDRGEGQPQNF.

This clonotype was detected ten times or more. Germline and junction disagree at one end, which may indicate a read error. This chain joins TRBV20-1 and TRBJ1-6; weak D call: TRBD1 (5 bases). This CDR3 contains 17 residues. CDR1 and CDR2 (germline): DFQATT, SNEGSKA (reference sequence). The CDR3 region is CSARAAQAQVTNSPLNF. The CDR3 region has the DNA TGCAGTGCTAGAGCGGCACAGGCCCAAGTGACCAATTCACCCCTCAACTTT.

This clonotype was observed at least ten times. The chain has TRBV7-2 and TRBJ2-5; 7 bases map to TRBD2. The CDR3 runs 16 residues. The ends lost 1 base at V and 4 bases at J; junction bases unmatched: 9. Germline V gene lookup returns CDR1 SGHTA and CDR2 FQGNSA. In nucleotides, the CDR3 is TGTGCCAGCAGCTTAGTTCTGAGAGGGGAGGGAGAGACCCAGTACTTC. Translation: CASSLVLRGEGETQYF.